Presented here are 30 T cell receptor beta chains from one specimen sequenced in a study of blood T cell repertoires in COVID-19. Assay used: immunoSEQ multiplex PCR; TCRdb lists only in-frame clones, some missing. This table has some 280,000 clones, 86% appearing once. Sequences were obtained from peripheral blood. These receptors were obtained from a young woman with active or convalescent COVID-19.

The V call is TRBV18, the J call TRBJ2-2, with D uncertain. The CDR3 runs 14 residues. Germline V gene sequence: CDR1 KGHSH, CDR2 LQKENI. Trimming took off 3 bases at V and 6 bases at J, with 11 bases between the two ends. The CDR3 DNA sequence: TGTGCCAGCTCACCGGCCCCTTTTTCCGGGGAGCTGTTTTTT. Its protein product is CASSPAPFSGELFF.

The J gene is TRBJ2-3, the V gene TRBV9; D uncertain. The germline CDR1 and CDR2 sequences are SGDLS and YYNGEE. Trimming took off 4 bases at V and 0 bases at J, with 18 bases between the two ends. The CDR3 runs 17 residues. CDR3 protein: CASSPSASPLSTDTQYF. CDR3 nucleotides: TGTGCCAGCAGCCCCAGTGCATCTCCCTTGAGCACAGATACGCAGTATTTT. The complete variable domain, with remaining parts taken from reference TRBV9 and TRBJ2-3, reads DSGVTQTPKHLITATGQRVTLRCSPRSGDLSVYWYQQSLDQGLQFLIQYYNGEERAKGNILERFSAQQFPDLHSELNLSSLELGDSALYFCASSPSASPLSTDTQYFGPGTRLTVL.

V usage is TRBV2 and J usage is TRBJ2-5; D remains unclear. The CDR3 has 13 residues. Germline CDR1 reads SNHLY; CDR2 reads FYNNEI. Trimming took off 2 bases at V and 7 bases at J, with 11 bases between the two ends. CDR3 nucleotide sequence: TGTGCCAGCAGTGAACCGCTGGCGGTGACCCAGTACTTC. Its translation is CASSEPLAVTQYF.

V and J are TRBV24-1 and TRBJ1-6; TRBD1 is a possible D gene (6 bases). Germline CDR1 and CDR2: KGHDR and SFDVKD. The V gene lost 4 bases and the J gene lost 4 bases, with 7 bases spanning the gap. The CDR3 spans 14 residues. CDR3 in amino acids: CATSEDSYNSPLHF. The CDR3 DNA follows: TGTGCCACCAGTGAGGACAGTTATAATTCACCCCTCCACTTT.

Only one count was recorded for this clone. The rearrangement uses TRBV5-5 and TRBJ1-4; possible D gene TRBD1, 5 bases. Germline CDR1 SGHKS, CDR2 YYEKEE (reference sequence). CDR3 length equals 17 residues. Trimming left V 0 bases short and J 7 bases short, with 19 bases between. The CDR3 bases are TGTGCCAGCAGCTTGGAATTTGGCGGGACGGGGGGTGAAAAACTGTTTTTT. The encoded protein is CASSLEFGGTGGEKLFF.

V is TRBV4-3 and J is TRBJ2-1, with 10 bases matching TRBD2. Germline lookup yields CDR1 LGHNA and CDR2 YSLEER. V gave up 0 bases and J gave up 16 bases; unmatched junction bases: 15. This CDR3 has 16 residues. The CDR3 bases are TGCGCCAGCAGCCAAGATCTCGGGCTAGCGGGGGCCAACAGATTCTTC. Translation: CASSQDLGLAGANRFF.

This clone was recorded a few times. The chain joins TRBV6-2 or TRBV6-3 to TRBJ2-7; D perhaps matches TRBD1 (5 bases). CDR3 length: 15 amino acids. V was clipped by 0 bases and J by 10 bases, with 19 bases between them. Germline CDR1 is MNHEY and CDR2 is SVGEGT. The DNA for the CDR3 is TGTGCCAGCAGTTACTCGATGAGTTCAGGGATCGAACAGTACTTC. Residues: CASSYSMSSGIEQYF.

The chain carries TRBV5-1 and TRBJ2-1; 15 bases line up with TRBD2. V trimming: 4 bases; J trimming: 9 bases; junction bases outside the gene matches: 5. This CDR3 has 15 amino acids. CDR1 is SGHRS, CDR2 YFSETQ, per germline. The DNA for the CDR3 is TGCGCCAGCAGCATTGGACTAGCGGGGGGGCTTGAGCAGTTCTTC. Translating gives CASSIGLAGGLEQFF.

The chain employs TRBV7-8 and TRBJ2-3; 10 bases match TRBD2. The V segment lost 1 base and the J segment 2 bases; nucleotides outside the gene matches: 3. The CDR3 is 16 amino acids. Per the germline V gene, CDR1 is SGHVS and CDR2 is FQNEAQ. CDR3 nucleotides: TGTGCCAGCAGCTTAGATCTAGCGGGGGCCACAGATACGCAGTATTTT. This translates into CASSLDLAGATDTQYF.

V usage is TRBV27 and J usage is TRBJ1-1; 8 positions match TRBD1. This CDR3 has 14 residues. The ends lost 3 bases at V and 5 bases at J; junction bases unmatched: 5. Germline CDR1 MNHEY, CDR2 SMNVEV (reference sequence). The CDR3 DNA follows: TGTGCCAGCAGTTTTGTACAGGGGGTAACTGAAGCTTTCTTT. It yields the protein CASSFVQGVTEAFF.

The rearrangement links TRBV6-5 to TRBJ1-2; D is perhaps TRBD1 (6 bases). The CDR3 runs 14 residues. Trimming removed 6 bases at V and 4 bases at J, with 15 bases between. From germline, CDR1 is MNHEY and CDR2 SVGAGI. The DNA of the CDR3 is TGTGCCAGCAGCGACCTGCAGGGGAGCTATGGCTACACCTTC. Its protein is CASSDLQGSYGYTF.

The DNA of the CDR3 is TGTGCCACCAGTGACCTTCAGGGGAATCAGCCCCAGCATTTT. Translating it yields CATSDLQGNQPQHF. The chain recombines TRBV24-1 with TRBJ1-5; a weak D match, TRBD1 (6 bases). Trimming removed 4 bases at V and 4 bases at J, with 10 bases between. CDR3 length: 14 residues. CDR1 and CDR2 (germline): KGHDR, SFDVKD.

The CDR3 DNA reads TGTGCCAGCAGTTTACCAGGGCAGCCCCAGCATTTT. This codes for CASSLPGQPQHF. This sequence joins TRBV28 and TRBJ1-5; D possibly corresponds to TRBD1 (5 bases). V lost 2 bases, J lost 7 bases, and 6 bases lay in between. Germline assignment: CDR1 MDHEN and CDR2 SYDVKM. This CDR3 is built from 12 residues.

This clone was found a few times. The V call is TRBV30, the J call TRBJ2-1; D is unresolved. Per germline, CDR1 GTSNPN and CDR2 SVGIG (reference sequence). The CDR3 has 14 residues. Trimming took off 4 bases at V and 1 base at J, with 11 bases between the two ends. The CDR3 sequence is CAWNRVMSYNEQFF. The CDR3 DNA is TGTGCCTGGAACCGGGTGATGTCCTACAATGAGCAGTTCTTC.

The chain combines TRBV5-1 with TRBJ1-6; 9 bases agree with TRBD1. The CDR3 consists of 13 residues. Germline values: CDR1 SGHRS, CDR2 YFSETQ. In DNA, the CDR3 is TGCGCTTCCCGAGGGACAGGGAATTCACCCCTCCACTTT. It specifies CASRGTGNSPLHF.

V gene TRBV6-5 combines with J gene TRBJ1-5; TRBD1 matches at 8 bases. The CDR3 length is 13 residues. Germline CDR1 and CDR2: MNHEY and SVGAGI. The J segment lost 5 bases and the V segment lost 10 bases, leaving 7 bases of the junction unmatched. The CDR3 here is CATKDRVDQPQHF. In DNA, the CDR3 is TGTGCCACCAAGGACAGGGTTGATCAGCCCCAGCATTTT.

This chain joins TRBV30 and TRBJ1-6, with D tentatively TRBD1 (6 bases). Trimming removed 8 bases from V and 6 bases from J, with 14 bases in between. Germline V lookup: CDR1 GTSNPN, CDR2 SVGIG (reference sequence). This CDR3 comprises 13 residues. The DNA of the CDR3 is TGTGCCCGAAAGGGGGAATCTAATTCACCCCTCCACTTT. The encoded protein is CARKGESNSPLHF.

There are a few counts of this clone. CDR3 sequence (DNA): TGTGCCAGCTCACGGACAGTCAAGAGACCCCAGTACTTC. Translation gives CASSRTVKRPQYF. The J gene is TRBJ2-5, the V gene TRBV18, with D perhaps matching TRBD1 (6 bases). V was cut by 4 bases and J by 9 bases, with 15 bases left in between. The CDR3 has 13 residues. Germline-derived CDR1 and CDR2 are KGHSH and LQKENI.

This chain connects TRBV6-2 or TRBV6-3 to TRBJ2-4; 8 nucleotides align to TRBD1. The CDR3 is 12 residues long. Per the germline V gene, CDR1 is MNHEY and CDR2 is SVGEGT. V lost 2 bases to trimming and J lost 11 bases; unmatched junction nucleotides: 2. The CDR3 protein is CASSYRTGFQYF. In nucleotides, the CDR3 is TGTGCCAGCAGTTACAGGACAGGGTTTCAGTACTTC.

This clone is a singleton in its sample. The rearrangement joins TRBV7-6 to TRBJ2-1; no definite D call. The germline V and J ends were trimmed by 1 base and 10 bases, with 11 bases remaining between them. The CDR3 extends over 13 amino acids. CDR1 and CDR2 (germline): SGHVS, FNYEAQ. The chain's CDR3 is CASSLDLGLEQFF. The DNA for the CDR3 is TGTGCCAGCAGCTTAGACCTGGGCCTCGAGCAGTTCTTC.

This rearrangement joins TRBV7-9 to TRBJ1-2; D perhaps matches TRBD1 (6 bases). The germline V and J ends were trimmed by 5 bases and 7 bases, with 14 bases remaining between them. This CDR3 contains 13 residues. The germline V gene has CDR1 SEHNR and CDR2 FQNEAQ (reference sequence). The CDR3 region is CASSRTGSRGYTF. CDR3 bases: TGTGCCAGCAGCCGAACAGGGTCTCGTGGCTACACCTTC. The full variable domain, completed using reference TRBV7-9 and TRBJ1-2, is DTGVSQNPRHKITKRGQNVTFRCDPISEHNRLYWYRQTLGQGPEFLTYFQNEAQLEKSRLLSDRFSAERPKGSFSTLEIQRTEQGDSAMYLCASSRTGSRGYTFGSGTRLTVV.

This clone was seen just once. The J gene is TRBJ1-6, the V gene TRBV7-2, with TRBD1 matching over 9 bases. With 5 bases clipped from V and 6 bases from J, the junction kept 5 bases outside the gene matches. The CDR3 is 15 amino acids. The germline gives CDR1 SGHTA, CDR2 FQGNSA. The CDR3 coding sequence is TGTGCCAGCAGCCCGGGGACAGGGACTAATTCACCCCTCCACTTT. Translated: CASSPGTGTNSPLHF.

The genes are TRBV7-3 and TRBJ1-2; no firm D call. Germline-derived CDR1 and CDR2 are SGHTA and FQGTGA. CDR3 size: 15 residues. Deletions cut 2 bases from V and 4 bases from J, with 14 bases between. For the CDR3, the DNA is TGTGCCAGCAGCTTATCTGGAGCTACCACCTATGGCTACACCTTC. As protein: CASSLSGATTYGYTF.

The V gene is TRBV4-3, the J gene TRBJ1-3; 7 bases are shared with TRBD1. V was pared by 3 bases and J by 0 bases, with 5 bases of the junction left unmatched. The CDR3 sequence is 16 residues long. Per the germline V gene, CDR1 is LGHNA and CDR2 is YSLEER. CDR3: CASSQARTGSGNTIYF. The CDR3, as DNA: TGCGCCAGCAGCCAGGCCAGGACAGGCTCTGGAAACACCATATATTTT.

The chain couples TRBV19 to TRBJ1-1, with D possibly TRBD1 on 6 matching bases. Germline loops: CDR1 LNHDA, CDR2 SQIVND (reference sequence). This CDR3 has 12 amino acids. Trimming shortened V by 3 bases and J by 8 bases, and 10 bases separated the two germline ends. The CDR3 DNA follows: TGTGCCAGTAGTATCCAGGGGCGAGAAGCTTTCTTT. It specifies CASSIQGREAFF.

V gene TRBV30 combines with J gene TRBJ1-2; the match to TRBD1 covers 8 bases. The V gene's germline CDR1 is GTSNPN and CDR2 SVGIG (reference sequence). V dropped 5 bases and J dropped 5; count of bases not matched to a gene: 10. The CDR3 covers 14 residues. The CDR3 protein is CAWSRTGIPYGYTF. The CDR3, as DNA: TGTGCCTGGTCCAGGACAGGGATCCCTTATGGCTACACCTTC.

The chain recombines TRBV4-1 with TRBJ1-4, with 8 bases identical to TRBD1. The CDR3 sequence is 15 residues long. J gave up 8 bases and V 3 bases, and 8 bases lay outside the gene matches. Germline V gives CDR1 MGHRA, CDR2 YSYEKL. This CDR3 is CASSHPTGAREKLFF. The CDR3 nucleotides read TGCGCCAGCAGCCACCCGACAGGGGCGAGGGAAAAACTGTTTTTT.

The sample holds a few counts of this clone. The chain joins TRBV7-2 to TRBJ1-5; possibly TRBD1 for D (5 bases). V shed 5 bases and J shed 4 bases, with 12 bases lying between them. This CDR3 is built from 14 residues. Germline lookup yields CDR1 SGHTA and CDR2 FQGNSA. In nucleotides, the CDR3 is TGTGCCAGCAGCCTGTTGGGGGGTAATCAGCCCCAGCATTTT. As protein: CASSLLGGNQPQHF.

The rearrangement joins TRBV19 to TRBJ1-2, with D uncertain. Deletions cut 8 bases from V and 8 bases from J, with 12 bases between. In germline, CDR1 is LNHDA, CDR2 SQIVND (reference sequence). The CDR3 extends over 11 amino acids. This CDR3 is CASFFGRGYTF. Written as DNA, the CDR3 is TGTGCCAGTTTTTTCGGGAGAGGCTACACCTTC.

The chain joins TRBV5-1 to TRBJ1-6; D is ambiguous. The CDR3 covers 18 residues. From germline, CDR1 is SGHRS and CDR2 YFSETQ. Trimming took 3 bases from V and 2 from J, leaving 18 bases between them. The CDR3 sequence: CASSSFGEGSPYNSPLHF. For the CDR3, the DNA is TGCGCCAGCAGCTCTTTCGGGGAAGGGAGTCCCTATAATTCACCCCTCCACTTT. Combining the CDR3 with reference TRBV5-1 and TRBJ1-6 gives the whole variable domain KAGVTQTPRYLIKTRGQQVTLSCSPISGHRSVSWYQQTPGQGLQFLFEYFSETQRNKGNFPGRFSGRQFSNSRSEMNVSTLELGDSALYLCASSSFGEGSPYNSPLHFGNGTRLTVT.